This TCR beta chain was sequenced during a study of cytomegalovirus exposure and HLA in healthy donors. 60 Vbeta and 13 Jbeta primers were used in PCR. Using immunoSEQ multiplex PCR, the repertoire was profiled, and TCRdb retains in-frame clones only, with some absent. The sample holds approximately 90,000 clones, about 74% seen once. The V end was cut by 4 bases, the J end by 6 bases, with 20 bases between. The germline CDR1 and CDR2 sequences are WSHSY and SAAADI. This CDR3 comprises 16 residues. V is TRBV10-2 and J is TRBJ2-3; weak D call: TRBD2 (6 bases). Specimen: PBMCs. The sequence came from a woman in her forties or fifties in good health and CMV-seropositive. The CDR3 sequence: CASSVLGRGAPDTQYF. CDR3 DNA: TGCGCCAGCAGTGTACTAGGACGCGGGGCCCCCGATACGCAGTATTTT.